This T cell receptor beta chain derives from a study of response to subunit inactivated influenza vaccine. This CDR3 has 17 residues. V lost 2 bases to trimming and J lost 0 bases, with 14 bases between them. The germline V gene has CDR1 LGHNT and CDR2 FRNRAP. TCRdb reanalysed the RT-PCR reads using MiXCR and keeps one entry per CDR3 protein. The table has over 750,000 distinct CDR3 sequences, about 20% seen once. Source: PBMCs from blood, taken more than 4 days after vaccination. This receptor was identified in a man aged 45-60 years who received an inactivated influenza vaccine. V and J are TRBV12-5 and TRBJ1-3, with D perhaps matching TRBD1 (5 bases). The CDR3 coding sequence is TGTGCTAGTGGTTTGTTTTTAGGGGATGCCTCTGGAAACACCATATATTTT. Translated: CASGLFLGDASGNTIYF.